Below are 16 T cell receptor beta chains sequenced from a single sample in a study of technical replicates of blood from a few donors. Data came from immunoSEQ multiplex PCR; TCRdb stores just in-frame clones and leaves some out. The table lists about 17,000 clones, around 86% of them singletons. Sequencing was carried out using PBMCs. The source of these receptors is a human donor in good health.

This clone was found once. The chain has TRBV7-8 and TRBJ1-5; tentative D call: TRBD1 (6 bases). CDR1 SGHVS and CDR2 FQNEAQ come from the germline V gene. The CDR3 runs 14 residues. V was cut by 1 base and J by 5 bases, with 9 bases left in between. The CDR3 sequence: CASSLGAGDQPQHF. DNA for the CDR3: TGTGCCAGCAGCTTAGGGGCAGGGGATCAGCCCCAGCATTTT. The entire variable domain, with the rest obtained from reference TRBV7-8 and TRBJ1-5, is as follows: GAGVSQSPRYKVAKRGQDVALRCDPISGHVSLFWYQQALGQGPEFLTYFQNEAQLDKSGLPSDRFFAERPEGSVSTLKIQRTQQEDSAVYLCASSLGAGDQPQHFGDGTRLSIL.

The CDR3 sequence: CASSPTGELFF. Here the CDR3 DNA reads TGTGCCAGCAGTCCGACCGGGGAGCTGTTTTTT. The chain joins TRBV7-9 to TRBJ2-2; D ambiguous. Germline loops: CDR1 SEHNR, CDR2 FQNEAQ (reference sequence). The CDR3 runs to 11 residues. Trimming removed 6 bases from V and 5 bases from J, with 4 bases in between.

This chain uses TRBV19 with TRBJ2-3; 9 nucleotides agree with TRBD1. V was clipped by 7 bases and J by 4 bases; unmatched bases: 9. The germline gives CDR1 LNHDA, CDR2 SQIVND (reference sequence). The length of the CDR3 is 15 residues. As DNA, the CDR3 is TGTGCCAGTAAAGGGACAGGGAGTGTGTCAGATACGCAGTATTTT. This codes for CASKGTGSVSDTQYF.

The chain couples TRBV7-9 to TRBJ2-2; D is possibly TRBD2 (5 bases). V gave up 1 base and J gave up 8 bases, with 8 bases separating them. Germline CDR1 SEHNR, CDR2 FQNEAQ (reference sequence). CDR3 length: 13 amino acids. DNA for the CDR3: TGTGCCAGCAGCTTAGTGCGGGTTGGGGAGCTGTTTTTT. Its translation: CASSLVRVGELFF. The variable domain in full, with the rest retrieved from reference TRBV7-9 and TRBJ2-2, is DTGVSQNPRHKITKRGQNVTFRCDPISEHNRLYWYRQTLGQGPEFLTYFQNEAQLEKSRLLSDRFSAERPKGSFSTLEIQRTEQGDSAMYLCASSLVRVGELFFGEGSRLTVL.

The V call is TRBV2, the J call TRBJ1-5; tentatively, D is TRBD1 (6 bases). In germline, CDR1 is SNHLY, CDR2 FYNNEI. The CDR3 is 15 amino acids. V was cut by 4 bases and J by 4 bases, with 14 bases left in between. CDR3 amino acids: CASSVQGSRNQPQHF. The CDR3, as DNA: TGTGCCAGCAGTGTACAGGGATCTAGGAATCAGCCCCAGCATTTT.

The chain recombines TRBV6-5 with TRBJ2-3; D possibly corresponds to TRBD2 (5 bases). Trimming pared 6 bases from V and 4 bases from J, leaving 17 bases between. The length of the CDR3 is 15 residues. From germline, CDR1 is MNHEY and CDR2 SVGAGI. CDR3 bases: TGTGCCAGCAGCAAACAGAGCGGCGTCCCAGATACGCAGTATTTT. It translates to CASSKQSGVPDTQYF.

This chain connects TRBV7-9 to TRBJ2-1; maybe TRBD2 (5 bases). The V gene's germline CDR1 is SEHNR and CDR2 FQNEAQ (reference sequence). V lost 1 base, J lost 0 bases, and 13 bases lay in between. This CDR3 is 17 amino acids long. The DNA of the CDR3 is TGTGCCAGCAGCTTAGATATGAGGGCCGTCTCCTACAATGAGCAGTTCTTC. Translated, it gives CASSLDMRAVSYNEQFF.

The chain carries TRBV11-2 and TRBJ1-1, with 8 bases fitting TRBD1. The trim removed 2 bases at V and 6 bases at J, leaving 5 bases unmatched. The germline V gene encodes CDR1 SGHAT and CDR2 FQNNGV. This CDR3 region has 14 residues. CDR3 in amino acids: CASSLHLQGAEAFF. For the CDR3, the DNA is TGTGCCAGCAGCTTACACCTACAGGGGGCTGAAGCTTTCTTT.

The chain couples TRBV28 to TRBJ2-1, with a possible D match to TRBD1 (6 bases). V gave up 8 bases and J gave up 6 bases, with 14 bases separating them. CDR1 is MDHEN and CDR2 is SYDVKM in the germline V gene. CDR3 length: 13 amino acids. The CDR3 coding sequence is TGTGCCAGCCACCGACAGGATATCAATGAGCAGTTCTTC. Translation gives CASHRQDINEQFF.

The chain couples TRBV27 to TRBJ2-5, with 8 bases that match TRBD1. Germline CDR1 reads MNHEY; CDR2 reads SMNVEV (reference sequence). Trimming at V came to 3 bases and at J to 0 bases, leaving 3 bases not matched to a gene. This CDR3 contains 15 residues. The chain's CDR3 is CASSLGQEDQETQYF. The CDR3 DNA reads as TGTGCCAGCAGTTTGGGACAGGAAGACCAAGAGACCCAGTACTTC.

As for this clone: The same CDR3 arises from other DNA sequences in this sample as well. The V and J genes are TRBV5-1 and TRBJ2-3; D might be TRBD2 (6 bases). The germline V gene encodes CDR1 SGHRS and CDR2 YFSETQ. Trimming took 2 bases from V and 6 from J, leaving 10 bases between them. The CDR3 runs to 13 residues. This CDR3 reads CASSFPGEDTQYF. The CDR3 nucleotides read TGCGCCAGCAGCTTTCCGGGAGAGGATACGCAGTATTTT.

J is TRBJ1-1 and V is TRBV21-1; the table names TRBD1, a call not compared with the DNA. TRBV21-1 is a pseudogene. This CDR3 region has 16 residues. The CDR3 protein is CASSKVRGTGVPEAFF. CDR3 DNA sequence: TGTGCCAGCAGCAAAGTTCGGGGGACAGGGGTCCCTGAAGCTTTCTTT.

This chain connects TRBV19 to TRBJ2-1; D unclear. CDR1 is LNHDA, CDR2 SQIVND, per germline (reference sequence). The CDR3 is 14 amino acids. The V and J ends lost 1 base and 0 bases respectively, with 4 bases between them. The CDR3 sequence is CASSIAGSYNEQFF. DNA for the CDR3: TGTGCCAGTAGTATAGCGGGCTCCTACAATGAGCAGTTCTTC.

V and J are TRBV7-3 and TRBJ1-4; no clear D gene. CDR3 size: 16 residues. Germline loops: CDR1 SGHTA, CDR2 FQGTGA. The V gene lost 5 bases and the J gene lost 0 bases, with 13 bases spanning the gap. CDR3 sequence (DNA): TGTGCCAGCAGCCAACTAGAAGTTGCAACTAATGAAAAACTGTTTTTT. Encoded protein: CASSQLEVATNEKLFF.

The rearrangement joins TRBV19 to TRBJ2-5; 10 bases align to TRBD1. V shed 9 bases, J shed 1 base, and the junction held 8 bases outside the gene matches. Per germline, CDR1 LNHDA and CDR2 SQIVND (reference sequence). CDR3 length equals 15 residues. The CDR3 region has the DNA TGTGCCAGCGCCTGGACAGGGGGAAGCCAAGAGACCCAGTACTTC. Its protein is CASAWTGGSQETQYF.

The chain links TRBV18 to TRBJ2-7; tentative D call: TRBD2 (6 bases). Germline V gene data show CDR1 as KGHSH and CDR2 as LQKENI. The ends were cut back, 3 bases at V and 5 bases at J, with 11 bases in the middle. CDR3 length: 13 amino acids. CDR3 nucleotides: TGTGCCAGCTCACCGACGGAGGGCCACGAGCAGTACTTC. This translates into CASSPTEGHEQYF. The full variable domain, completed using reference TRBV18 and TRBJ2-7, is NAGVMQNPRHLVRRRGQEARLRCSPMKGHSHVYWYRQLPEEGLKFMVYLQKENIIDESGMPKERFSAEFPKEGPSILRIQQVVRGDSAAYFCASSPTEGHEQYFGPGTRLTVT.